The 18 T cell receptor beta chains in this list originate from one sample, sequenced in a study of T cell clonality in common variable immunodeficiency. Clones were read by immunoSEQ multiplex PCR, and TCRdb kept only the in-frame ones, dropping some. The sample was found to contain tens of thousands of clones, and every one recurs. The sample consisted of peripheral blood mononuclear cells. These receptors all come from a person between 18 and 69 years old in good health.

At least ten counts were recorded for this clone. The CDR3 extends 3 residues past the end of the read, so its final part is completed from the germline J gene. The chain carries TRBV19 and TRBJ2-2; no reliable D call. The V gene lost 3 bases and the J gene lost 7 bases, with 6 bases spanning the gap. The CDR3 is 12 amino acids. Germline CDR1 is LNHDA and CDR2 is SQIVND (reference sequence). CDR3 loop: CASSILSGELFF. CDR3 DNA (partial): TGTGCCAGTAGTATTCTTAGCGGGGAG.

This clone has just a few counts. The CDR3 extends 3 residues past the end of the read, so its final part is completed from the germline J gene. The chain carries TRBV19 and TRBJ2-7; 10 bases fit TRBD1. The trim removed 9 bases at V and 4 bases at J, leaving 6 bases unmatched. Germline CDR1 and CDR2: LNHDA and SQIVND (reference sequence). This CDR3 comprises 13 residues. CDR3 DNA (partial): TGTGCCAGCGATCCGGGACAGGGGTACGAG. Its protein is CASDPGQGYE. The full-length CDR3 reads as CASDPGQGYEQYF. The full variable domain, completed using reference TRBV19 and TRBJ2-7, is DGGITQSPKYLFRKEGQNVTLSCEQNLNHDAMYWYRQDPGQGLRLIYYSQIVNDFQKGDIAEGYSVSREKKESFPLTVTSAQKNPTAFYLCASDPGQGYEQYFGPGTRLTVT.

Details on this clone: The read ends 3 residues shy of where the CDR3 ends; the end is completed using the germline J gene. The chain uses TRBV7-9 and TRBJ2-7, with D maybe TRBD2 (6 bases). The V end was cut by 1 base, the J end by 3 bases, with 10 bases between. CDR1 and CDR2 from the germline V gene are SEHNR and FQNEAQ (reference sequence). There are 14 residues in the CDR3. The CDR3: CASSLGVSGYEQYF. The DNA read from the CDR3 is TGTGCCAGCAGCTTAGGGGTTAGCGGCTACGAG.

CDR3 bases read: TGTGCCAGCAGCCCGACCGGGACAGGGAACTCACCC. It codes for CASSPTGTGNSP. The full CDR3 protein reads CASSPTGTGNSPLHF. V gene TRBV7-8 combines with J gene TRBJ1-6; TRBD1 matches at 9 bases. Read coverage stops 3 residues before the CDR3 terminus; the germline J gene supplies the remainder. J lost 10 bases, V lost 5 bases, and 9 bases had no gene match. The germline V gene encodes CDR1 SGHVS and CDR2 FQNEAQ. There are 15 residues in the CDR3.

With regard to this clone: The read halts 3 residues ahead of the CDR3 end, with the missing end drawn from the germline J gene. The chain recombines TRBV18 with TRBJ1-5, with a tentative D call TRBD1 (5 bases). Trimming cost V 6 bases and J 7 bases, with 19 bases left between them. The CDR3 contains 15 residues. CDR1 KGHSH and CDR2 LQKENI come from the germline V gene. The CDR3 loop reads CASSRSGGAEQPQHF. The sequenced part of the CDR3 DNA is TGTGCCAGCTCCCGAAGCGGCGGGGCCGAGCAGCCC.

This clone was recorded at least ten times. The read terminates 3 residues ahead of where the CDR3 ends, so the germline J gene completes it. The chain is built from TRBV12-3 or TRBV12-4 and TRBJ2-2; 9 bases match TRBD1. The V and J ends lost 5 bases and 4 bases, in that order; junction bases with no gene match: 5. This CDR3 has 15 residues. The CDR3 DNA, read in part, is TGTGCCAGCAGTACACAGGGGGCAGGCACCGGGGAG. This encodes CASSTQGAGTGE. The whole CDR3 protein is CASSTQGAGTGELFF.

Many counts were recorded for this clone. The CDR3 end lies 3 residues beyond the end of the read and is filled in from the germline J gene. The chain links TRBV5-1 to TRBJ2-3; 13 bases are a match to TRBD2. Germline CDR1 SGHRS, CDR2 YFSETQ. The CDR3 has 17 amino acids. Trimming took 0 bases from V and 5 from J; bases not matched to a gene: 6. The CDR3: CASSLALAGGPGDTQYF. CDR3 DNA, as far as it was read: TGCGCCAGCAGCTTGGCACTAGCGGGAGGGCCGGGAGATACG.

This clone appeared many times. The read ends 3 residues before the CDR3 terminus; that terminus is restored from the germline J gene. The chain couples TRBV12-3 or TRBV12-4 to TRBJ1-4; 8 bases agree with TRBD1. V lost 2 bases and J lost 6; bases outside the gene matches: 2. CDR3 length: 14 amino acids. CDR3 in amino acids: CASSLNRGDEKLFF. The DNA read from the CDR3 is TGTGCCAGCAGTTTAAACAGGGGGGATGAAAAA.

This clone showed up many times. The sequenced part of the CDR3 DNA is TGTGCCAGCAGAAGAACAGGGAATACCGGGGAG. Protein: CASRRTGNTGE. The whole CDR3 reads CASRRTGNTGELFF. The V call is TRBV2, the J call TRBJ2-2; TRBD1 is a possible D gene (6 bases). The CDR3 is cut off 3 residues early in the read; its end comes from the germline J gene. This CDR3 is built from 14 residues. Trimming took off 6 bases at V and 5 bases at J, with 13 bases between the two ends. CDR1 and CDR2 from the germline V gene are SNHLY and FYNNEI.

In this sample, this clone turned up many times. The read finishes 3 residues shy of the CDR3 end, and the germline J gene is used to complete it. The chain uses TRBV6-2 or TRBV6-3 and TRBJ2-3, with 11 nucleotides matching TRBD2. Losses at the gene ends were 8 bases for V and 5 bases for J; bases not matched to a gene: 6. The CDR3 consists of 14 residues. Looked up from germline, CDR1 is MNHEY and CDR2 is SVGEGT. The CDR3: CASGRLAGGDTQYF. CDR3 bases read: TGTGCCAGCGGTAGGCTAGCGGGAGGAGATACG.

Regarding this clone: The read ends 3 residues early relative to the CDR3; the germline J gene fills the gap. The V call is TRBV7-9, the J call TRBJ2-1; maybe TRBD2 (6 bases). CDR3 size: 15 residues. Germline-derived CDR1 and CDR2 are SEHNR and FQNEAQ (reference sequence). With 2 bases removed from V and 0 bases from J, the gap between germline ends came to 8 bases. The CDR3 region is CASSLLGGSYNEQFF. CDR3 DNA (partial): TGTGCCAGCAGCTTATTGGGGGGCTCCTACAATGAG.

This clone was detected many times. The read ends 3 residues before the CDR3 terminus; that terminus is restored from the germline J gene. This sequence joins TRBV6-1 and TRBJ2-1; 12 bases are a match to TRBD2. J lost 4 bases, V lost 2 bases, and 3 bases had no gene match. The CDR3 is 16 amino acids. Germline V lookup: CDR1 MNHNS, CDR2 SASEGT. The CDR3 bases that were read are TGTGCCAGCAGTGAATCTGGACTAGCGGGGTACAATGAG. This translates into CASSESGLAGYNE. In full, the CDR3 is CASSESGLAGYNEQFF.

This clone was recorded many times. CDR3 amino acids: CASSGLGQNEKLFF. The covered CDR3 bases are TGTGCCAGCTCAGGGCTTGGGCAAAATGAAAAA. The chain carries TRBV19 and TRBJ1-4; D is perhaps TRBD1 (5 bases). The DNA ends 3 residues before the CDR3 does, and the rest of the CDR3 is filled in from the germline J gene. The V end lost 9 bases, the J end lost 5 bases, and 16 bases lay between the germline ends. This CDR3 region has 14 residues. Germline CDR1 and CDR2: LNHDA and SQIVND (reference sequence).

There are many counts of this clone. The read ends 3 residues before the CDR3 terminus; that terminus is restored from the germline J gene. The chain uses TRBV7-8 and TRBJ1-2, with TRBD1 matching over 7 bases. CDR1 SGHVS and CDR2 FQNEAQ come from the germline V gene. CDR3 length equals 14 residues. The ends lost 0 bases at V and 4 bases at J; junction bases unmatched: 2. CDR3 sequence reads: CASSLAGTVYGYTF. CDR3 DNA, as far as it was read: TGTGCCAGCAGCTTAGCCGGGACAGTCTATGGC.

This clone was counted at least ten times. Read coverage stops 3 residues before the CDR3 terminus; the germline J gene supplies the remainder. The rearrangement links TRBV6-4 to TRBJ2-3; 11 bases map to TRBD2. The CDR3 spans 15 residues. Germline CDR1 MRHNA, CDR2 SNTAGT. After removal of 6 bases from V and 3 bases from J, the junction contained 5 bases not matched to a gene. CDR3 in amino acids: CASRLAGVVTDTQYF. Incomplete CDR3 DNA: TGTGCCAGCAGACTAGCGGGAGTGGTAACAGATACG.

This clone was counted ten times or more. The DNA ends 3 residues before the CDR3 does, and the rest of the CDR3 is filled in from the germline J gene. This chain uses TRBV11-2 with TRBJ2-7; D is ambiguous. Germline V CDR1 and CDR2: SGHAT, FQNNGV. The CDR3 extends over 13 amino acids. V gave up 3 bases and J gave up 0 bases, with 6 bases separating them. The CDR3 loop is CASSFSSSYEQYF. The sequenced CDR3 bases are TGTGCCAGCAGCTTTTCATCCTCCTACGAG.

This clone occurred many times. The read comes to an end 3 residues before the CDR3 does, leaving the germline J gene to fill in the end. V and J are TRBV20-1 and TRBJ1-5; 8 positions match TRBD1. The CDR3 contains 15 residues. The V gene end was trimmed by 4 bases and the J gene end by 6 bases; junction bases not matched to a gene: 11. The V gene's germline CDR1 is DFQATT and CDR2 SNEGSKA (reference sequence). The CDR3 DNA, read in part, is TGCAGTGCTAATCGTGTGGACAGGGACGTTCAGCCC. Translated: CSANRVDRDVQP. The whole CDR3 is CSANRVDRDVQPQHF.

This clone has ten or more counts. The sequenced part of the CDR3 DNA is TGTGCCAGCAGTACCTGGACTGGAACTGGGGCCAACGTC. The encoded protein is CASSTWTGTGANV. The full-length CDR3 reads as CASSTWTGTGANVLTF. The V call is TRBV28, the J call TRBJ2-6; a weak D match, TRBD2 (5 bases). The read terminates 3 residues before the CDR3 end, so the remaining end is supplied by the germline J gene. Between the trimmed V and J ends, which lost 5 bases and 2 bases, there was a span of 13 bases. From germline, CDR1 is MDHEN and CDR2 SYDVKM. This CDR3 is built from 16 residues.